The 13 T cell receptor beta chains given below trace back to one sample, sequenced in a study of spatial heterogeneity in lung cancer. Indicated time point: blood at routine non-recurrence follow-up after resection. Each CDR3 protein gets one entry after TCRdb re-called the 5' RACE reads with MiXCR. The profile shows 72,000 or so distinct CDR3 sequences, nearly 9% of them singletons. This specimen consisted of PBMCs, obtained at follow-up. The receptor set was obtained from a female donor with early-stage non-small cell lung cancer.

This clonotype has more than one count but fewer than ten. The chain recombines TRBV7-2 with TRBJ1-5; TRBD1 matches at 8 bases. Germline values: CDR1 SGHTA, CDR2 FQGNSA. The CDR3 loop spans 16 amino acids. The trim removed 4 bases at V and 2 bases at J, leaving 7 bases unmatched. The CDR3 loop is CASSSYGTGGNQPQHF. The CDR3 region has the DNA TGTGCCAGCAGCTCGTACGGGACAGGTGGCAATCAGCCCCAGCATTTT.

This clonotype appeared many times. This chain joins TRBV5-1 and TRBJ2-7, with D uncertain. Germline V lookup: CDR1 SGHRS, CDR2 YFSETQ. The V gene lost 4 bases and the J gene lost 2 bases, with 7 bases spanning the gap. This CDR3 region has 12 residues. The CDR3 spells CASSRPPYEQYF. The CDR3 DNA reads TGCGCCAGCAGCCGCCCTCCCTACGAGCAGTACTTC. Combining the CDR3 with reference TRBV5-1 and TRBJ2-7 gives the whole variable domain KAGVTQTPRYLIKTRGQQVTLSCSPISGHRSVSWYQQTPGQGLQFLFEYFSETQRNKGNFPGRFSGRQFSNSRSEMNVSTLELGDSALYLCASSRPPYEQYFGPGTRLTVT.

Ten or more counts support this clonotype. The V and J genes are TRBV7-9 and TRBJ2-5; D call uncertain. CDR3 length: 15 residues. V dropped 5 bases and J dropped 2 bases, with 15 bases sitting between them. Germline loops: CDR1 SEHNR, CDR2 FQNEAQ (reference sequence). CDR3: CASSPLRRTQETQYF. For the CDR3, the DNA is TGTGCCAGCAGCCCTCTAAGACGGACGCAAGAGACCCAGTACTTC.

There are many counts of this clonotype. The chain couples TRBV5-1 to TRBJ2-1; D is possibly TRBD1 (6 bases). Germline V gene lookup returns CDR1 SGHRS and CDR2 YFSETQ. The CDR3 length is 15 residues. Between the trimmed V and J ends, which lost 0 bases and 9 bases, there was a span of 16 bases. The CDR3 DNA follows: TGCGCCAGCAGCTTGGAAGGGGGACCCTATGGTGAGCAGTTCTTC. It yields the protein CASSLEGGPYGEQFF. The full variable domain, in which reference TRBV5-1 and TRBJ2-1 provide the parts outside the CDR3, is KAGVTQTPRYLIKTRGQQVTLSCSPISGHRSVSWYQQTPGQGLQFLFEYFSETQRNKGNFPGRFSGRQFSNSRSEMNVSTLELGDSALYLCASSLEGGPYGEQFFGPGTRLTVL.

There are many counts of this clonotype. This rearrangement joins TRBV11-2 to TRBJ1-6, with D perhaps TRBD1 (6 bases). The V and J ends lost 1 base and 7 bases respectively, with 14 bases between them. The germline V gene has CDR1 SGHAT and CDR2 FQNNGV. The CDR3 is 16 amino acids. CDR3 loop: CASSLVGQLVNSPLHF. In DNA form, the CDR3 reads TGTGCCAGCAGCTTAGTAGGACAGTTGGTGAATTCACCCCTCCACTTT.

This clonotype was detected a few times. This chain uses TRBV19 with TRBJ2-5; D remains ambiguous. The CDR3 totals 13 residues. Germline assignment: CDR1 LNHDA and CDR2 SQIVND (reference sequence). The V and J ends lost 3 bases and 2 bases respectively, with 7 bases between them. The CDR3 spells CASSIVSQETQYF. The CDR3 nucleotides are TGTGCCAGTAGTATCGTCTCACAAGAGACCCAGTACTTC.

This clonotype has ten or more counts. The chain combines TRBV7-9 with TRBJ2-1; D may be TRBD2 (5 bases). Germline V gives CDR1 SEHNR, CDR2 FQNEAQ (reference sequence). V lost 6 bases to trimming and J lost 0 bases, with 6 bases between them. The CDR3 spans 13 residues. CDR3 DNA sequence: TGTGCCAGCAGAACTAGCTCCTACAATGAGCAGTTCTTC. This encodes CASRTSSYNEQFF.

This clonotype was found many times. The chain joins TRBV7-9 to TRBJ1-2; D unresolved. V shed 5 bases and J shed 4 bases, with 2 bases lying between them. Germline V CDR1 and CDR2: SEHNR, FQNEAQ (reference sequence). This CDR3 spans 10 amino acids. CDR3 bases: TGTGCCAGCAGCACCTATGGCTACACCTTC. Encoded protein: CASSTYGYTF.

This clonotype turned up a few times. The rearrangement links TRBV9 to TRBJ1-3, with D perhaps matching TRBD1 (6 bases). The V gene's germline CDR1 is SGDLS and CDR2 YYNGEE. CDR3 length: 16 residues. The ends were cut back, 0 bases at V and 4 bases at J, with 14 bases in the middle. Here the CDR3 reads CASSVAHREAGNTIYF. The CDR3 bases are TGTGCCAGCAGCGTAGCCCACAGGGAGGCCGGAAACACCATATATTTT.

There are many counts of this clonotype. The CDR3 reads CASSSTGGTGVYF. The CDR3 DNA reads as TGTGCCAGCAGTTCCACTGGCGGGACAGGGGTATACTTC. This sequence joins TRBV6-6 and TRBJ2-4; 10 bases agree with TRBD1. This CDR3 spans 13 amino acids. Trimming at V came to 4 bases and at J to 16 bases, leaving 10 bases not matched to a gene. Germline-derived CDR1 and CDR2 are MNHNY and SVGAGI (reference sequence).

This clonotype was counted many times. The chain recombines TRBV24-1 with TRBJ2-3; TRBD2 is a possible D gene (6 bases). Germline values: CDR1 KGHDR, CDR2 SFDVKD. The V and J ends lost 7 bases and 5 bases respectively, with 18 bases between them. The CDR3 runs to 15 residues. The CDR3 sequence is CATSAEGRGEDTQYF. The CDR3 bases are TGTGCCACCAGCGCGGAGGGCCGCGGGGAAGATACGCAGTATTTT.

This clonotype was seen many times. The CDR3 region has the DNA TGTGCCAGCAGCTATAGGGAGACCCAGTACTTC. This codes for CASSYRETQYF. The chain carries TRBV5-4 and TRBJ2-5; no definite D call. The CDR3 runs to 11 residues. The germline gives CDR1 SGHNT, CDR2 YYREEE (reference sequence). Trimming removed 3 bases from V and 5 bases from J, with 5 bases in between.

This clonotype was counted many times. The V gene is TRBV11-2, the J gene TRBJ2-1; D is perhaps TRBD1 or TRBD2 (5 bases each). The CDR3 extends over 17 amino acids. The germline V gene has CDR1 SGHAT and CDR2 FQNNGV. The V gene lost 5 bases and the J gene lost 6 bases, with 23 bases spanning the gap. The CDR3 sequence: CASSPFGGAEPSNEQFF. The CDR3 nucleotides are TGTGCCAGCAGCCCATTTGGGGGAGCCGAACCGTCCAATGAGCAGTTCTTC.